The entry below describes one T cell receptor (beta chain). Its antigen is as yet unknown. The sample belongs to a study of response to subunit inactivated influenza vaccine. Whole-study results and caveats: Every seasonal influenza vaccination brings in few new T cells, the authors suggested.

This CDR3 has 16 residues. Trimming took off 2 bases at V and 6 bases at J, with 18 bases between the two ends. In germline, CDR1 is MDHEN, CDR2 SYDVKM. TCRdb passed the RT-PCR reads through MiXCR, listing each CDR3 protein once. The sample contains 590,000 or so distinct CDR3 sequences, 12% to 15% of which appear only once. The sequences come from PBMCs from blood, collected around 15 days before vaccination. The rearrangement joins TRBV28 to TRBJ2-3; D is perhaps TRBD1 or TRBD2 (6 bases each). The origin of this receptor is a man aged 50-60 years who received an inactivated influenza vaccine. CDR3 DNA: TGTGCCAGCAGTTTAGGTTGGGGGGCGACCGTGGATACGCAGTATTTT. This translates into CASSLGWGATVDTQYF.